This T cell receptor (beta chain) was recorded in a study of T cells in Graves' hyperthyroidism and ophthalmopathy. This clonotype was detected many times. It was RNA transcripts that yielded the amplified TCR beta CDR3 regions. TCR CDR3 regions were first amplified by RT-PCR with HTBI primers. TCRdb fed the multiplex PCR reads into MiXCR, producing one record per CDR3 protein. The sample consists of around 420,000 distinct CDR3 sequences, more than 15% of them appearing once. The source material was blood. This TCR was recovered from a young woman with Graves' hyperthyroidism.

The CDR3: CASSYDQTGSQPQHF. In DNA, the CDR3 is TGTGCCAGCAGTTACGACCAAACAGGGTCTCAGCCCCAGCATTTT. The chain recombines TRBV6-5 with TRBJ1-5; a weak D match, TRBD1 (6 bases). V was trimmed by 2 bases and J by 6 bases, leaving 14 bases between them. This CDR3 region has 15 residues. Germline CDR1 and CDR2: MNHEY and SVGAGI.